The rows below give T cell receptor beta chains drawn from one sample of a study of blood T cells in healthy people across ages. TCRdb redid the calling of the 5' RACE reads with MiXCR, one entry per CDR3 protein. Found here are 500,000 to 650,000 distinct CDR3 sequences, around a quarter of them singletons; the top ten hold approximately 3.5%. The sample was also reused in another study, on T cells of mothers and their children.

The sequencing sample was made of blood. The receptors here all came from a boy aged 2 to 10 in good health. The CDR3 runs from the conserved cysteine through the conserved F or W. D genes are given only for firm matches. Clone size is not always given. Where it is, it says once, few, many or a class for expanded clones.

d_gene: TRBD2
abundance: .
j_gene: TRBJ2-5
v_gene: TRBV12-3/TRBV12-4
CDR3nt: TGTGCCAGCAGTCTCTGGACTAGCGGGAGGTTCCCAGAGACCCAGTACTTC
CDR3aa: CASSLWTSGRFPETQYF

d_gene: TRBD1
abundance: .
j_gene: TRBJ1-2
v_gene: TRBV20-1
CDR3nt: TGCAGTGCTGTCCGGGACAGGGCCTATGGCTACACCTTC
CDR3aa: CSAVRDRAYGYTF

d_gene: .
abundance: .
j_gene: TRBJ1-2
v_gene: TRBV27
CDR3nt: TGTGCCAGCAGTTTAAGTAGGCGCGGTGGCTACACCTTC
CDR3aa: CASSLSRRGGYTF

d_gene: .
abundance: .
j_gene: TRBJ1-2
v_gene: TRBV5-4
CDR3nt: TGTGCCAGCAGCTTGCAGGGGCGAAACTATGGCTACACCTTC
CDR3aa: CASSLQGRNYGYTF

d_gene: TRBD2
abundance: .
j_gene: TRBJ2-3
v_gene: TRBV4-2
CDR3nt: TGTGCCAGCAGCCAAGGGGTTAGCGGGTCCCACGCGGATACGCAGTATTTT
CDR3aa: CASSQGVSGSHADTQYF

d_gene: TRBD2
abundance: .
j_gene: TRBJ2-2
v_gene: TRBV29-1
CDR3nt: TGCAGCGTTCAAATAGCGGGAACGAACACCGGGGGGCTGTTTTTT
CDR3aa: CSVQIAGTNTGGLFF

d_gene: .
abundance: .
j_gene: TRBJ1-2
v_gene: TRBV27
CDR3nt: TGTGCCAGCAGTACCCATTTTCGGGCAGGTATAACCTATGGCTACACCTTC
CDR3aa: CASSTHFRAGITYGYTF

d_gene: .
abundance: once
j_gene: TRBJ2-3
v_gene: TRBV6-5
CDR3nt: TGTGCCAGCCGGGACGGCCCGAGGGATACGCAGTATTTT
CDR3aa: CASRDGPRDTQYF

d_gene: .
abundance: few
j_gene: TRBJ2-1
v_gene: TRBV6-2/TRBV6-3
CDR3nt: TGTGCCAGCAGGAATCCCGGCCCCTACAATGAGCAGTTCTTC
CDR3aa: CASRNPGPYNEQFF

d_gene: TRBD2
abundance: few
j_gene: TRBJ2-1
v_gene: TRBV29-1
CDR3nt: TGCAGCGTTGTTGCGGGAGTCTACAATGAGCAGTTCTTC
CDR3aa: CSVVAGVYNEQFF

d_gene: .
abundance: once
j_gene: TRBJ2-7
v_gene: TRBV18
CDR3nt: TGTGCCAGCTCACCACAAAAGCTTTCCTACGAGCAGTACTTC
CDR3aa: CASSPQKLSYEQYF

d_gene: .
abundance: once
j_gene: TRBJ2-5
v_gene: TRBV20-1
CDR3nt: TGCAGTGCTAGAGACGCGAGAAAGGTCGAGACCCAGTACTTC
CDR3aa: CSARDARKVETQYF

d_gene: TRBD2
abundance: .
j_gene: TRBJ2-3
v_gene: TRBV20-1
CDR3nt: TGCAGTGCACAGACTAGCGGGGACACAGATACGCAGTATTTT
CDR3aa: CSAQTSGDTDTQYF

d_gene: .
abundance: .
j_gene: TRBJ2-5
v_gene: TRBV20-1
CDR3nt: TGCAGTGCTAGAGTAGGACGACTTTGGAAGACCCAGTACTTC
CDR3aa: CSARVGRLWKTQYF

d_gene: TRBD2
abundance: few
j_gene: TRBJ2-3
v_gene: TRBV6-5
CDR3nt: TGTGCCAGCAGTTACTTGGCGGGAGGGGGTAGCACAGATACGCAGTATTTT
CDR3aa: CASSYLAGGGSTDTQYF

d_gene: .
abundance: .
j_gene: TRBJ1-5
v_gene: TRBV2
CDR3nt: TGTGCCAGCAGTGACAGGGCCATGAGCGGGCCCCAGCATTTT
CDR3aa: CASSDRAMSGPQHF

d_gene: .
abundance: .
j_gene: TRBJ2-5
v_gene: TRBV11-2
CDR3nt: TGTGCCAGCAGTTTTCTAGGGAGTAAGGCTACGAGAGAGACCCAGTACTTC
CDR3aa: CASSFLGSKATRETQYF

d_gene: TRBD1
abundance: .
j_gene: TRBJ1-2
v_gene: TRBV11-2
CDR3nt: TGTGCCAGCAGCTCGGACAGGGAGAACTATGGCTACACCTTC
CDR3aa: CASSSDRENYGYTF

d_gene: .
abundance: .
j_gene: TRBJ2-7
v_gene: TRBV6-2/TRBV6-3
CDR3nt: TGTGCCAGCAGTTACCCCGGGACCCGCGAGCAGTACTTC
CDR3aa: CASSYPGTREQYF

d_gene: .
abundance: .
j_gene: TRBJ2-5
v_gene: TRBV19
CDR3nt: TGTGCCAGTAGTATAGCGGCAAACCAAGAGACCCAGTACTTC
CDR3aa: CASSIAANQETQYF

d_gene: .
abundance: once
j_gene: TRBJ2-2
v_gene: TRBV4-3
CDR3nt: TGCGCCAGCAGCCAAGCGGCGGGGTGGGGCACCGGGGAGCTGTTTTTT
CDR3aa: CASSQAAGWGTGELFF

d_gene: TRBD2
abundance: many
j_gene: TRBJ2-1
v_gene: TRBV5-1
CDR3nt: TGTGCCAGCAGCTTAGGCGGGGGGTCCTACAATGAGCAGTTCTTC
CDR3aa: CASSLGGGSYNEQFF

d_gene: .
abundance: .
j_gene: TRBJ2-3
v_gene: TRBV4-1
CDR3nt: TGCGCCAGCAGCCAAGAGGTACGAGAGCCTAGCACAGATACGCAGTATTTT
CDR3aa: CASSQEVREPSTDTQYF

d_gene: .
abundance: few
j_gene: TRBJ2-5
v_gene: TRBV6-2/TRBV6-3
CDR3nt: TGTGCCAGCAGGCTAAACCAAGAGACCCAGTACTTC
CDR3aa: CASRLNQETQYF

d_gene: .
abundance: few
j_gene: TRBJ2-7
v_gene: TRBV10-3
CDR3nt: TGTGCCATCAGTGGCGAGACATCTTCCTACGAGCAGTACTTC
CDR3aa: CAISGETSSYEQYF

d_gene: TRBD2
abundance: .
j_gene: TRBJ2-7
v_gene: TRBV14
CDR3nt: TGTGCCAGCAGCCCCCCGGGACTAGCGGGAATGGGTGAGCAGTACTTC
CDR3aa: CASSPPGLAGMGEQYF

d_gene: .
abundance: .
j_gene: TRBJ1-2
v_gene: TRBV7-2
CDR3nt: TGTGCCAGCAGCCCTTTAGGCCTCTATGGCTACACCTTC
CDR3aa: CASSPLGLYGYTF

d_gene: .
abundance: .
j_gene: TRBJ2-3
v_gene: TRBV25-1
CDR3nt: TGTGCCAGCAGTGCAGACCCAGACCCAAAAGGGCCAGGGGTTTCGACAGATACGCAGTATTTT
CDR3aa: CASSADPDPKGPGVSTDTQYF

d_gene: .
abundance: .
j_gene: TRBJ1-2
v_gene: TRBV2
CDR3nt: TGCTTTAGTAGGCCTTTATGGGATGGCTACACCTTC
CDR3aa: CFSRPLWDGYTF

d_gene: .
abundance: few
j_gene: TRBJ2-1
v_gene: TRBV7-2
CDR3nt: TGTGCCAGCAGCTTAGGGGCTAGGGGTGAGCAGTTCTTC
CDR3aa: CASSLGARGEQFF

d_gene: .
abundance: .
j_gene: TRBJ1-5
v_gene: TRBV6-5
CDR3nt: TGTGCCAGCAGTACCCGGACAAGCCCCCAGCATTTT
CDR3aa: CASSTRTSPQHF

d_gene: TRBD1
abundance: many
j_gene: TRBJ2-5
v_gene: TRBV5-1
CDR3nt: TGTGCCAGCAGCAGACAGGGCCAAGAGACCCAGTACTTC
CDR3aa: CASSRQGQETQYF

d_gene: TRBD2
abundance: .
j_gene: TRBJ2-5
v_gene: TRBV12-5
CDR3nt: TGTGCTAGTGGTTTGGTCTTACTAGCGGGTCAAGAGACCCAGTACTTC
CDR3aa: CASGLVLLAGQETQYF

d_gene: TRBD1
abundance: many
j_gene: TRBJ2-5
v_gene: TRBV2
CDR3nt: TGTGCCAGCGTCCGGGACAGGCAAGAGACCCAGTACTTC
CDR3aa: CASVRDRQETQYF

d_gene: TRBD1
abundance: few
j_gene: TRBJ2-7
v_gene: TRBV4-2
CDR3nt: TGTGCCAGCAGCCTGGGGACAGGTCTCCCCTACGAGCAGTACTTC
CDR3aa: CASSLGTGLPYEQYF

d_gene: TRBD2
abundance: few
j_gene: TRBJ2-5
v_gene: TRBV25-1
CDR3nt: TGTGCCAGCAGTGAATGGCGCGGGAGGGCAGAGACCCAGTACTTC
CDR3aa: CASSEWRGRAETQYF

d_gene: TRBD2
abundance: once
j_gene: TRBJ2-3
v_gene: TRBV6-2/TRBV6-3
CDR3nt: TGTGCCGGTATATCACTAGCGGGGGTCCGGGGAGATACGCGGTATTTT
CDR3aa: CAGISLAGVRGDTRYF

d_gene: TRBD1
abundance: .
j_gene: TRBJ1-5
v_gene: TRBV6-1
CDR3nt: TGTGCCAGCGGCGACAGGGAGACTAGCAATCAGCCCCAGCATTTT
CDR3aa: CASGDRETSNQPQHF

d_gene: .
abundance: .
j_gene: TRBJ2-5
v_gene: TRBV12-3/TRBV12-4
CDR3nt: TGTGCCAGCAGTTTGAAACAGGGAATGGGAGAGACCCAGTACTTC
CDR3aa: CASSLKQGMGETQYF

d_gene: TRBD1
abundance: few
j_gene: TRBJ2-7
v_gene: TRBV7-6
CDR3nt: TGTGCCAGCAGCTTAGCTCCCCGGGACAGGGACGAGCAGTACTTC
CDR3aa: CASSLAPRDRDEQYF

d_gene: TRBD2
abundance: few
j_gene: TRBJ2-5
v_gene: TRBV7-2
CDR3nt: TGTGCCGGCAGCAAGAGACTAGCGGGGGGGCAAGAGACCCAGTACTTC
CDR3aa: CAGSKRLAGGQETQYF

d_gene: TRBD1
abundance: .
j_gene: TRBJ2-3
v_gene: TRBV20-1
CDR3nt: TGCAGTGCTAACGACAGGGGACGCACAGATACGCAGTATTTT
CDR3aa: CSANDRGRTDTQYF

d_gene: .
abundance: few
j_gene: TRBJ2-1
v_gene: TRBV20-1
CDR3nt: TGCAGTGCTAGAGATTGGTCCGGATGGGGTGAGCAGTTCTTC
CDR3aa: CSARDWSGWGEQFF

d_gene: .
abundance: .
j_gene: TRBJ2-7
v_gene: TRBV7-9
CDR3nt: TGTGCCAGCAGCCCCGTAGTGGGGCAACTCTACGAGCAGTACTTC
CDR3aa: CASSPVVGQLYEQYF

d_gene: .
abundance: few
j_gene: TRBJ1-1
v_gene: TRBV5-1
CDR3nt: TGCGCCAGCAGCTTGGAACAAATCACTGAAGCTTTCTTT
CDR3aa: CASSLEQITEAFF

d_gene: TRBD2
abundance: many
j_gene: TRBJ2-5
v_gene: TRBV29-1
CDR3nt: TGCTCTGGGGCTAGCGGGATAGAAGAGACCCAGTACTTC
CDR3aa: CSGASGIEETQYF

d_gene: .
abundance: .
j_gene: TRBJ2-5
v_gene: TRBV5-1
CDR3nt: TGCGCCAGCAGCTTCCGGACGGTCCAAGAGACCCAGTACTTC
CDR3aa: CASSFRTVQETQYF

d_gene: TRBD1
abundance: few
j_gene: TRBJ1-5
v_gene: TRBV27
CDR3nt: TGTGCCAGCAGTTTGGGGACAGGGGTGAGTCAGCCCCAGCATTTT
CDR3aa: CASSLGTGVSQPQHF

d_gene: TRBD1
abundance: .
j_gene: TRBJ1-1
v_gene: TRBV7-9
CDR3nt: TGTGCCAGCAGCACCTACAGGGGGCAAAACACTGAAGCTTTCTTT
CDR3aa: CASSTYRGQNTEAFF

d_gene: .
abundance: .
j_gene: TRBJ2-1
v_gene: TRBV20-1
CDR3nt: TGCAGTGCTAGAGATCACGGACTTCTATACAATGAGCAGTTCTTC
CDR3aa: CSARDHGLLYNEQFF

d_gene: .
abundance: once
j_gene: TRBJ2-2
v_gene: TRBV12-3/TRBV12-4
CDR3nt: TGTGCCAGCAGTTTATATAGGACCAGGGAGGACACCGGGGAGCTGTTTTTT
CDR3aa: CASSLYRTREDTGELFF

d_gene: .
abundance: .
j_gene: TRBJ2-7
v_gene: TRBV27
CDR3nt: TGTGCCAGCAGTTTACGCGCACCCAGCTCCTACGAGCAGTACTTC
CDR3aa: CASSLRAPSSYEQYF

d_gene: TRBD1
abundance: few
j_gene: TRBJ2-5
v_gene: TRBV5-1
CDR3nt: TGCGCCAGCAGCCCCCAGACAGGGGGCGAAGAGACCCAGTACTTC
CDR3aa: CASSPQTGGEETQYF

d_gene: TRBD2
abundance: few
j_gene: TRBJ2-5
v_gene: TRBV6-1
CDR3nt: TGTGCCAGCAGTGAAGAGGGCGGGGGGCCAGAGACCCAGTACTTC
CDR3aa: CASSEEGGGPETQYF

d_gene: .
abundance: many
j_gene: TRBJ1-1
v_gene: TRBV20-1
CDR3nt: TGCAGTGCTAGAGATGGGAGATATGGGAACACTGAAGCTTTCTTT
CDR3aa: CSARDGRYGNTEAFF